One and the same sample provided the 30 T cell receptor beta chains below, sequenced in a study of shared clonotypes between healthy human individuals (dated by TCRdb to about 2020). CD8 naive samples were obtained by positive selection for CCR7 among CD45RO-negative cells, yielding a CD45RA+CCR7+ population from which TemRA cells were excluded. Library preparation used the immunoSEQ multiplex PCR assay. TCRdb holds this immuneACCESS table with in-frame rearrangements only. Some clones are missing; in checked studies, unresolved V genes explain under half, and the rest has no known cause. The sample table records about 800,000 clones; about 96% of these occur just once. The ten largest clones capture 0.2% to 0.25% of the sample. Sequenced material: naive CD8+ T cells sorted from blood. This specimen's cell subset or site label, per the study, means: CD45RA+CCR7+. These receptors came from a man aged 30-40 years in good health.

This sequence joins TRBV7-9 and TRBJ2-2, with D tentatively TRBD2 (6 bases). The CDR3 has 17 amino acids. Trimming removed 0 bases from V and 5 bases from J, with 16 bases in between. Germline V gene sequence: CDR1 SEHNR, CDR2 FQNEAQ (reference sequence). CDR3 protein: CASSLARLGGETGELFF. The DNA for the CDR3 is TGTGCCAGCAGCTTAGCGCGGTTGGGAGGAGAGACCGGGGAGCTGTTTTTT.

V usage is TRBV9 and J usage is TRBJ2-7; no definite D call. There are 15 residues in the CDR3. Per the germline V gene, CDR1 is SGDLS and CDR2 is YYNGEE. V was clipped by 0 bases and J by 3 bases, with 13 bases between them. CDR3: CASSVEPDFGYEQYF. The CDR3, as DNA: TGTGCCAGCAGCGTAGAGCCAGATTTTGGCTACGAGCAGTACTTC.

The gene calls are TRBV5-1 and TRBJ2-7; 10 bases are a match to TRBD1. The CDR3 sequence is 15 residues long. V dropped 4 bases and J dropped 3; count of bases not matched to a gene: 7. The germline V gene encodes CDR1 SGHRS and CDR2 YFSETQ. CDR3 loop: CASSQETGGFYEQYF. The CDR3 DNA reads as TGCGCCAGCAGCCAGGAGACAGGGGGCTTCTACGAGCAGTACTTC.

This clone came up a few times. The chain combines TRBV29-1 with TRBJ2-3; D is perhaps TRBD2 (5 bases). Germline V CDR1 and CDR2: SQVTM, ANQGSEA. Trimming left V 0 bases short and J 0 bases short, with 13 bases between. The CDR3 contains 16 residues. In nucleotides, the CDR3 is TGCAGCGTTGAAGATCGGCCAGGACTTAGCACAGATACGCAGTATTTT. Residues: CSVEDRPGLSTDTQYF.

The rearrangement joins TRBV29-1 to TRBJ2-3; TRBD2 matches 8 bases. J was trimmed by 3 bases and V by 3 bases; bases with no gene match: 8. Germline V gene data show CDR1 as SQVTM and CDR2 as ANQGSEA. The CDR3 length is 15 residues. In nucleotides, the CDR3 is TGCAGCGTTGATTTTAGCGGGGCTCCAACAGATACGCAGTATTTT. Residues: CSVDFSGAPTDTQYF.

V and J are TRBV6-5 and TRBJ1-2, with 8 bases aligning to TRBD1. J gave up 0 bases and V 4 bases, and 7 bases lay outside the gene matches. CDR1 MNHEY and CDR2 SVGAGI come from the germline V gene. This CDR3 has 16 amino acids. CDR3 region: CASSSGRGQSNYGYTF. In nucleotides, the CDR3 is TGTGCCAGCAGTTCTGGCAGGGGGCAGTCTAACTATGGCTACACCTTC.

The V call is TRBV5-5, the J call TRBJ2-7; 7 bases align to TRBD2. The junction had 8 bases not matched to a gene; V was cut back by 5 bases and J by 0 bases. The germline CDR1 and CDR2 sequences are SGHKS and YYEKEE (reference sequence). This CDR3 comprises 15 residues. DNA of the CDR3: TGTGCCAGCAGTACCATAGCGGGCAACTCCTACGAGCAGTACTTC. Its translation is CASSTIAGNSYEQYF.

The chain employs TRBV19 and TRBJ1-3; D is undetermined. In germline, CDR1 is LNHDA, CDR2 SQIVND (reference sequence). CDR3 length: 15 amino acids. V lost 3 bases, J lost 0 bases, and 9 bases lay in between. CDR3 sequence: CASSIYLVSGNTIYF. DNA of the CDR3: TGTGCCAGTAGTATCTACTTGGTCTCTGGAAACACCATATATTTT.

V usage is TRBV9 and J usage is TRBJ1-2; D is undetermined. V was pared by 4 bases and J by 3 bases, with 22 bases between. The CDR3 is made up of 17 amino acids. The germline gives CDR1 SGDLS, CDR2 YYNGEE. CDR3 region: CASSPYRAVLFDYGYTF. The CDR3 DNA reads TGTGCCAGCAGCCCTTATAGGGCAGTCCTCTTTGACTATGGCTACACCTTC.

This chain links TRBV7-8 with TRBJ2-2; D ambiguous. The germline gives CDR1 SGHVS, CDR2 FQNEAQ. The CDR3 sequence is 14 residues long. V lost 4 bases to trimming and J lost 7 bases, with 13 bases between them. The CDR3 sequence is CASSYITVNGELFF. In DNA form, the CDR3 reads TGTGCCAGCAGCTATATCACCGTTAACGGGGAGCTGTTTTTT. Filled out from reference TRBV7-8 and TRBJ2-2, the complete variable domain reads GAGVSQSPRYKVAKRGQDVALRCDPISGHVSLFWYQQALGQGPEFLTYFQNEAQLDKSGLPSDRFFAERPEGSVSTLKIQRTQQEDSAVYLCASSYITVNGELFFGEGSRLTVL.

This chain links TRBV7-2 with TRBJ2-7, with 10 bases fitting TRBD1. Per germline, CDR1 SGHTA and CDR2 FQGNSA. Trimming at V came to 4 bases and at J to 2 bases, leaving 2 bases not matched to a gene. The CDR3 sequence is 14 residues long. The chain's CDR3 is CASSYGTGAYEQYF. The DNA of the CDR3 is TGTGCCAGCAGCTACGGGACAGGGGCCTACGAGCAGTACTTC.

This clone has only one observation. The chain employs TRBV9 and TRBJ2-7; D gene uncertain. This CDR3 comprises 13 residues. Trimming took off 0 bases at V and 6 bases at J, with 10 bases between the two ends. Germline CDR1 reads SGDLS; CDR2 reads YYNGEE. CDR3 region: CASSVGQGSEQYF. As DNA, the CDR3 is TGTGCCAGCAGCGTAGGGCAAGGGTCCGAGCAGTACTTC.

The CDR3 sequence is CASTFGLAGQETQYF. DNA of the CDR3: TGTGCCAGCACCTTTGGACTAGCGGGCCAAGAGACCCAGTACTTC. V usage is TRBV5-4 and J usage is TRBJ2-5, with 11 bases matching TRBD2. V was clipped by 6 bases and J by 1 base; unmatched bases: 5. The CDR3 runs 15 residues. Germline-derived CDR1 and CDR2 are SGHNT and YYREEE (reference sequence). Together with reference TRBV5-4 and TRBJ2-5, the CDR3 gives the full variable domain: ETGVTQSPTHLIKTRGQQVTLRCSSQSGHNTVSWYQQALGQGPQFIFQYYREEENGRGNFPPRFSGLQFPNYSSELNVNALELDDSALYLCASTFGLAGQETQYFGPGTRLLVL.

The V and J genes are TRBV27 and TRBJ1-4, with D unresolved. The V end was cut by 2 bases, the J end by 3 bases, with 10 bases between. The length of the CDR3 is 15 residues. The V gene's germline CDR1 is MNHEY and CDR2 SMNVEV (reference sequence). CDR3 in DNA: TGTGCCAGCAGTTTAGGTGTCATGGCTAATGAAAAACTGTTTTTT. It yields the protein CASSLGVMANEKLFF.

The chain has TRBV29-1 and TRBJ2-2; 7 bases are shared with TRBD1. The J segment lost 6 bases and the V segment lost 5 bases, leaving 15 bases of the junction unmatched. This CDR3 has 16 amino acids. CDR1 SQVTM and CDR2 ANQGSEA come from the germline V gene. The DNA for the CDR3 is TGCAGCGTTCAAACCCATCTACAGGGGAAGGCCGGGGAGCTGTTTTTT. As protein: CSVQTHLQGKAGELFF.

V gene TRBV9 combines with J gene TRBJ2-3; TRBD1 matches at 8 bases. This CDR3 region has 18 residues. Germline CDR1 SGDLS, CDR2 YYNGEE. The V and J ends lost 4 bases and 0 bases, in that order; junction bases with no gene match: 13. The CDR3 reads CASSSRTGPDYSTDTQYF. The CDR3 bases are TGTGCCAGCAGCTCTCGGACAGGGCCGGACTATAGCACAGATACGCAGTATTTT.

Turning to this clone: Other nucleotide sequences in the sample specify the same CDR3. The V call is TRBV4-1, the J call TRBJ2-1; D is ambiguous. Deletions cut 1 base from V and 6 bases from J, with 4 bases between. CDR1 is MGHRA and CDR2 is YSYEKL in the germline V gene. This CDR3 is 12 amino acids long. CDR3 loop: CASSQVANEQFF. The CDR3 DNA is TGCGCCAGCAGCCAAGTGGCCAATGAGCAGTTCTTC.

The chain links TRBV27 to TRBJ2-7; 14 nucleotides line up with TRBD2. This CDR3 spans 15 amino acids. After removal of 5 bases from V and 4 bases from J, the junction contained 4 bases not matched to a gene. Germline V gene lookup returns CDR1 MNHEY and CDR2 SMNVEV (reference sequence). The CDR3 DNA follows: TGTGCCAGCAGTACCGGGACTAGCGGGAGATACGAGCAGTACTTC. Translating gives CASSTGTSGRYEQYF.

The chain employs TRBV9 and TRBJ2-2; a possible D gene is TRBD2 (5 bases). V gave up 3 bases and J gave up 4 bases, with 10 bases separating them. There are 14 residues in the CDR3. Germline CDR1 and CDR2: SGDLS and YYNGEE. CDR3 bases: TGTGCCAGCAGCGGATCCGGAGGCACCGGGGAGCTGTTTTTT. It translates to CASSGSGGTGELFF.

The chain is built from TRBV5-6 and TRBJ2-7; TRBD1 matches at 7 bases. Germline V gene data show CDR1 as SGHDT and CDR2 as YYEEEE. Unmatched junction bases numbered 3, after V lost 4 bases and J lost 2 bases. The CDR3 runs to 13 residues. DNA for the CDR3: TGTGCCAGCAGCGACAGGGTCACCTACGAGCAGTACTTC. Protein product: CASSDRVTYEQYF.

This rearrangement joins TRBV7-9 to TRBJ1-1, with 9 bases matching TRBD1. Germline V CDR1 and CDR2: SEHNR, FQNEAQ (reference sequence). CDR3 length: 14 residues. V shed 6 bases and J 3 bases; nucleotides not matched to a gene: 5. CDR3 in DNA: TGTGCCAGCAGAGAAGACAGGGGGTACACTGAAGCTTTCTTT. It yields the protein CASREDRGYTEAFF.

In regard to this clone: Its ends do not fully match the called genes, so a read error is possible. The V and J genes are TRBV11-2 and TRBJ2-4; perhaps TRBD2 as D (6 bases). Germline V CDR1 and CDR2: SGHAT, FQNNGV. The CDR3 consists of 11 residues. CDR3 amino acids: CASSIIHEGRF. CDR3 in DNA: TGTGCCAGCAGCATAATACACGAGGGGAGGTTC.

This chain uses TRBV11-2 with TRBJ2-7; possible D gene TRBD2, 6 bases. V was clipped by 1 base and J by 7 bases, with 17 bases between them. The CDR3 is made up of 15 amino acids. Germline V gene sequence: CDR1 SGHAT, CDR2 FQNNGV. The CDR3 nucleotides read TGTGCCAGCAGCTTAGGTCCGGGAGTCAGCTGGGAGCAGTACTTC. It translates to CASSLGPGVSWEQYF.

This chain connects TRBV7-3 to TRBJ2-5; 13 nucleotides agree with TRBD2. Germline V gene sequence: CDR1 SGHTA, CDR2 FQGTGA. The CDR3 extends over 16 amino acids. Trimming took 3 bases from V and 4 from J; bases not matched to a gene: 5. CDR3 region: CASSLGLAGLGETQYF. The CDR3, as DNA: TGTGCCAGCAGCTTGGGACTAGCGGGATTGGGAGAGACCCAGTACTTC.

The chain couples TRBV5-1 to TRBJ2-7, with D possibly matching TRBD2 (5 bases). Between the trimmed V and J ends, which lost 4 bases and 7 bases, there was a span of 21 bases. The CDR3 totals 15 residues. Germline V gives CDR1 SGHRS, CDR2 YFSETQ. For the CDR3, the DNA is TGCGCCAGCAGCCCTGAGGGAATAGAGGGAAGGGAGCAGTACTTC. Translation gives CASSPEGIEGREQYF.

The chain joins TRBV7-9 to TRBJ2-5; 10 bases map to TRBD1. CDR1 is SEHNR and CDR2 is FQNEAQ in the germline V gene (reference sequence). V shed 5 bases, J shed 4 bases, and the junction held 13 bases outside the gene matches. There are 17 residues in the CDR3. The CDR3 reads CASSLTPLDRGRETQYF. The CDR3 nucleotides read TGTGCCAGCAGCCTTACCCCTCTCGACAGGGGGCGAGAGACCCAGTACTTC.

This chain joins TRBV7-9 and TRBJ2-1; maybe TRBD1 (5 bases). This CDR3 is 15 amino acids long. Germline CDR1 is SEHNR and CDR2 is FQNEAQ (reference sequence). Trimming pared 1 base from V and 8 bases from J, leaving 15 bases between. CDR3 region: CASSLEGPPRDEQFF. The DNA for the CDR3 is TGTGCCAGCAGCTTAGAGGGGCCCCCTAGGGATGAGCAGTTCTTC.

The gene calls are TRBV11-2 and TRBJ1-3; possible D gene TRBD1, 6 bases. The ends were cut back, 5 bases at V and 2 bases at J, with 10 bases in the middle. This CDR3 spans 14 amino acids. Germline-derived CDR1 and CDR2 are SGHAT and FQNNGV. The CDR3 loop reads CASSPNRAGNTIYF. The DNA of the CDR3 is TGTGCCAGCAGCCCGAACAGGGCTGGAAACACCATATATTTT.

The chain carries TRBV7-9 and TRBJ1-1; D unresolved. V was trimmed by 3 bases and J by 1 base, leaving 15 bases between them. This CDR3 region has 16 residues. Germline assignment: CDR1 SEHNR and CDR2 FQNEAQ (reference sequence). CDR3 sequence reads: CASSFLLTGKNTEAFF. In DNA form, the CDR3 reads TGTGCCAGCAGCTTTCTCCTAACGGGAAAGAACACTGAAGCTTTCTTT.

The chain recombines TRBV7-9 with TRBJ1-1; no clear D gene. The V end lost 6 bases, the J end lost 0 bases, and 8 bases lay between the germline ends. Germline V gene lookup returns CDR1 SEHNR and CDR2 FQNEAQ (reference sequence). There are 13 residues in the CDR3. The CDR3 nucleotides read TGTGCCAGCAGGGCGGAACTGAACACTGAAGCTTTCTTT. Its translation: CASRAELNTEAFF.